Listed below are T cell receptor beta chains from one sample, sequenced in a study of blood T cells in healthy people across ages. MiXCR was run by TCRdb on the 5' RACE reads, yielding one entry per CDR3 protein. The sample lists hundreds of thousands of distinct CDR3 sequences; roughly 48% were seen once. Sequencing was carried out using blood. The receptor set was obtained from an elderly man in good health. Both conserved end residues are part of each CDR3.

j_call v_call cdr3_length cdr3_aa
TRBJ1-5 TRBV2 12 CASNLQGQPQHF
TRBJ2-1 TRBV9 14 CASGAGQLTNEQFF
TRBJ2-1 TRBV9 16 CASSVARGTTYNEQFF
TRBJ2-1 TRBV6-5 14 CASSYRKRGNEQFF
TRBJ2-1 TRBV2 16 CASSGADAERYNEQFF
TRBJ2-6 TRBV12-3/TRBV12-4 17 CTTRGGTHSSGANVLTF
TRBJ2-7 TRBV3-1 13 CASTLSGSYEQYF
TRBJ1-1 TRBV29-1 11 CSVERGPEAFF
TRBJ2-5 TRBV7-2 15 CASSPAGTKQETQYF
TRBJ2-3 TRBV20-1 14 CSAYTGGPGDTQYF
TRBJ1-3 TRBV4-3 17 CASSQQSPRQGSNTIYF
TRBJ1-1 TRBV20-1 16 CSAPGGAGSLNTEAFF
TRBJ2-2 TRBV7-3 14 CASSLGLGSGELFF
TRBJ2-7 TRBV6-2/TRBV6-3 17 CASRHGTSGRNSYEQYF
TRBJ1-1 TRBV20-1 17 CSARERVVERGTTEAFF
NA TRBV7-2 15 CASSWGGDPFYEQYF
TRBJ2-6 TRBV5-1 17 CASSLDGTGAGANVLTF
TRBJ2-7 TRBV6-6 12 CASSRTRYEQYF
NA TRBV7-3 17 CASSLPHQNLSYNEQYF